The sample holds one count of the clone carrying this T cell receptor (beta chain). Some clones are missing from TCRdb's copy, which holds only in-frame ones; the method was immunoSEQ multiplex PCR. The sample lists about 59,000 clones, less than 85% seen once, with around 0.47% in the top ten. V dropped 2 bases and J dropped 5 bases, with 18 bases sitting between them. Germline V gene data show CDR1 as SGHNT and CDR2 as YENEEA. The CDR3 contains 17 residues. These data belong to a study of OX40 agonist ivuxolimab in advanced cancers. Sequenced material: CD4+ or CD8+ T cells sorted from blood, taken in a trial of the OX40 agonist ivuxolimab. This chain uses TRBV11-3 with TRBJ2-2; either TRBD1 or TRBD2 may supply D (6 bases each). The TCR sequence derives from an adult with an advanced solid tumor such as melanoma, head and neck, liver or kidney cancer. Here the CDR3 reads CASSLWGGQWTTGELFF. CDR3 DNA sequence: TGTGCCAGCAGCTTATGGGGAGGACAGTGGACAACCGGGGAGCTGTTTTTT.